The rows below give T cell receptor beta chains drawn from one sample of a study of blood T cells in healthy people across ages. TCRdb re-called the 5' RACE reads with MiXCR, one entry per CDR3 protein. The repertoire holds about 1.4 million distinct CDR3 sequences, with almost 60% as singletons. What was sequenced was blood. Every receptor here comes from a man between 18 and 29 years old in good health. Each CDR3 is given with its conserved first and last residue. The D gene is left open where the match is weak. Clone sizes are given selectively: once, few, many, or a class where the clone is expanded.

clone_size	j_call	v_call	d_call	cdr3_nt	cdr3_aa
NA	TRBJ2-1	TRBV9	NA	TGTGCCAGCAGCGTAGGTCCGAACAATGAGCAGTTCTTC	CASSVGPNNEQFF
NA	TRBJ2-7	TRBV12-3/TRBV12-4	TRBD1	TGTGCCAGCAGTTTAGGGGGACAGGGGGTCAACGAGCAGTACTTC	CASSLGGQGVNEQYF
few	TRBJ2-7	TRBV10-3	NA	TGTGCCATCAGTGCTCTTGTCGGGTCCTACGAGCAGTACTTC	CAISALVGSYEQYF
few	TRBJ1-5	TRBV6-5	NA	TGTGCCAGCAGTTCGGACCTTAATCAGCCCCAGCATTTT	CASSSDLNQPQHF
NA	TRBJ2-5	TRBV29-1	NA	TGCAGCGTTGAGCAGCTGGAGACCCAGTACTTC	CSVEQLETQYF
NA	TRBJ2-1	TRBV6-1	NA	TGTGCCAGCGGGTACAGGGTCGGTGAGCAGTTCTTC	CASGYRVGEQFF
few	TRBJ2-7	TRBV20-1	NA	TGCAGTGCTCGGACGGTCTCCTACGAGCAGTACTTC	CSARTVSYEQYF
NA	TRBJ2-7	TRBV2	NA	TGTGCCAGCAGTGGATATGTTAGGCAGGCCCCCGGAGGGGCCTACGAGCAGTACTTC	CASSGYVRQAPGGAYEQYF
few	TRBJ2-6	TRBV12-3/TRBV12-4	NA	TGTGCCAGCAGTTTATCAAGGCAGCACCCTCCCTCTGGGGCCAACGTCCTGACTTTC	CASSLSRQHPPSGANVLTF
few	TRBJ2-7	TRBV4-1	TRBD1	TGCGCCAGCAGCCTCGGGACAGGGGGCACGATGGACGAGCAGTACTTC	CASSLGTGGTMDEQYF
NA	TRBJ1-6	TRBV9	NA	TGTGCCAGCAGCGTAGCTACGACAGCTTATAATTCACCCCTCCACTTT	CASSVATTAYNSPLHF
NA	TRBJ2-1	TRBV7-2	NA	TGTGCCAGCAGCTACCTCCCGGGGGGCGAGGGGTACAATGAGCAGTTCTTC	CASSYLPGGEGYNEQFF
NA	TRBJ2-1	TRBV4-3	TRBD2	TGCGCCAGCAGCCAAGATTTGGCTAGCGGGGGCCAGGGAAATGAGCAGTTCTTC	CASSQDLASGGQGNEQFF
NA	TRBJ2-2	TRBV6-5	NA	TGTGCCAGCAGTTACCTGGACCTCTCGAGGACCGGGGGGCTGTTTTTT	CASSYLDLSRTGGLFF
few	TRBJ2-1	TRBV29-1	TRBD1	TGCAGCGCACCGGGACAGGGAGCGCAGTTCTTC	CSAPGQGAQFF
NA	TRBJ2-7	TRBV7-2	TRBD2	TGTGCCAGCAGCTTAAACGGCGGGGGAACCTACGAGCAGTACTTC	CASSLNGGGTYEQYF
NA	TRBJ2-7	TRBV27	TRBD1	TGTGCCAGCAGATACCAGACAGGGGATATCCACGAGCAGTACTTC	CASRYQTGDIHEQYF
NA	TRBJ2-5	TRBV29-1	TRBD1	TGCAGCGTGGGGACAGGGGGCCATGAGACCCAGTACTTC	CSVGTGGHETQYF
NA	TRBJ1-1	TRBV5-1	NA	TGCGCCAGCAGCTTAGACCCGGGGGACACTGAAGCTTTCTTT	CASSLDPGDTEAFF
NA	TRBJ1-2	TRBV6-6	TRBD1	TGTGCCAGCAGTGCTTTAACAGGGGAAGGCTACACCTTC	CASSALTGEGYTF
NA	TRBJ2-3	TRBV27	TRBD1	TGTGCCAGCAGGGGACAGGCGGGTACCTATGCGCAGTATTTT	CASRGQAGTYAQYF
NA	TRBJ2-3	TRBV4-3	NA	TGCGCCAGCAGCCAAATCCTCCCTGGGGATACGCAGTATTTT	CASSQILPGDTQYF
NA	TRBJ2-7	TRBV5-6	NA	TGTGCCAGCAGCTTGCCAGGCGGAGACTACGAGCAGTACTTC	CASSLPGGDYEQYF
NA	TRBJ2-7	TRBV20-1	TRBD1	TGCAGTGCTAGAGACTGGACAGGGGCTTTCTACGAGCAGTACTTC	CSARDWTGAFYEQYF
NA	TRBJ2-3	TRBV11-2	TRBD1	TGTGCCAGCAGCTCCACCCCCTGGGACAGGGGGGGCACAGATACGCAGTATTTT	CASSSTPWDRGGTDTQYF
NA	TRBJ2-5	TRBV28	NA	TGTGCCAGCAGTCCAAGGTTGCCTTCTACGGAGACCCAGTACTTC	CASSPRLPSTETQYF
many	TRBJ2-7	TRBV29-1	NA	TGCAGCGTTGTGGGGGACGAGCAGTACTTC	CSVVGDEQYF
NA	TRBJ1-5	TRBV27	TRBD1	TGTGCCAGCAGTTCCTATAAGGGGGCATATCAGCCCCAGCATTTT	CASSSYKGAYQPQHF